This TCR beta chain was profiled in a study of T cell responses to AZD1222 COVID-19 vaccine. Study results and caveats: Variant regions that are unmutated are reportedly the target of nearly half of spike-specific TCRs.

Comments on this clone: Antigen specificity is unknown.

The repertoire was sequenced with immunoSEQ multiplex PCR; TCRdb's copy has only in-frame clones and lacks some. The data hold roughly 100,000 clones, with 89% observed a single time. Second-dose schedules of about 4 or about 12 weeks were combined. The sequence derives from an adult who received the AZD1222 COVID-19 vaccine. The source was peripheral blood, collected 28 days after the second AZD1222 dose.

CDR3 bases: TGTGCCAGCAGTCAAACTACTAGCGGGGTCACAGATACGCAGTATTTT. Protein product: CASSQTTSGVTDTQYF. This chain connects TRBV28 to TRBJ2-3, with 10 positions matching TRBD2. The CDR3 extends over 16 amino acids. V lost 5 bases and J lost 2; bases outside the gene matches: 7. The V gene's germline CDR1 is MDHEN and CDR2 SYDVKM.